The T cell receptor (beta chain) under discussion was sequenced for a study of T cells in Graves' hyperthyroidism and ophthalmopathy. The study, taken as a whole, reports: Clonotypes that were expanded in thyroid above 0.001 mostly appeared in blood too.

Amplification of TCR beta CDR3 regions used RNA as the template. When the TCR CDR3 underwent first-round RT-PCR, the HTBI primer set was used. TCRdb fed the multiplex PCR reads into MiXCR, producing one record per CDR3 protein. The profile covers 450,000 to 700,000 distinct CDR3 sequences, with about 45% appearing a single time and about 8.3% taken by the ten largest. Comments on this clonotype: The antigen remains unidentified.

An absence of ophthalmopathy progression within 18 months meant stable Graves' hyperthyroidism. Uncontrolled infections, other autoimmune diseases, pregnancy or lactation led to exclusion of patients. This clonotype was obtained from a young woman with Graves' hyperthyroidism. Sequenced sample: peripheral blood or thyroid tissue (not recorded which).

The CDR3 spells CSALAGATIYF. In DNA form, the CDR3 reads TGCAGTGCCCTAGCGGGAGCCACCATATATTTT. The rearrangement links TRBV20-1 to TRBJ1-3; D unresolved. CDR3 size: 11 residues. Trimming removed 6 bases at V and 9 bases at J, with 12 bases between. Germline V lookup: CDR1 DFQATT, CDR2 SNEGSKA (reference sequence).